This T cell receptor (beta chain) was captured in a study of T cell responses to AZD1222 COVID-19 vaccine. Turning to the study itself: Combined were second doses at about 4 or about 12 weeks.

The table came from immunoSEQ multiplex PCR; TCRdb's copy has only in-frame clones and leaves some out. This sample has around 100,000 clones, with approximately 87% found just once. The material was peripheral blood, obtained on day 0 of AZD1222 vaccination. This TCR was sampled from an adult in good health.

In nucleotides, the CDR3 is TGTGCCAGCAGCCCGACAGGGTACAATGAGCAGTTCTTC. It encodes CASSPTGYNEQFF. This rearrangement joins TRBV9 to TRBJ2-1, with 7 bases matching TRBD1. The germline V gene encodes CDR1 SGDLS and CDR2 YYNGEE. V dropped 4 bases and J dropped 4; count of bases not matched to a gene: 2. The CDR3 has 13 residues.